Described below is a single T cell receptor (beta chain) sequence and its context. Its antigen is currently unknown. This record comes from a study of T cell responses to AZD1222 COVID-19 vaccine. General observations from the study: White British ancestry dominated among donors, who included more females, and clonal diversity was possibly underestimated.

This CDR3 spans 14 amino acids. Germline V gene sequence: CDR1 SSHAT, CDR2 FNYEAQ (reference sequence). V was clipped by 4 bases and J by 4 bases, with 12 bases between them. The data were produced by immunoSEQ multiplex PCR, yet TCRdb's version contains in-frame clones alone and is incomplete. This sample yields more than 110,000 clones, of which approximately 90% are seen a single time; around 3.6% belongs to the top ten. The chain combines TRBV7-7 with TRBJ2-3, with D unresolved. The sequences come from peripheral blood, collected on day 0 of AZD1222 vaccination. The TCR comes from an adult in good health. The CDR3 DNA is TGTGCCAGCAGCTCTATTTTGGGTGCAGATACGCAGTATTTT. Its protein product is CASSSILGADTQYF.